This record looks at one T cell receptor beta chain sequence and its context. No antigen is known for it. From germline, CDR1 is SGHTA and CDR2 FQGNSA. Trimming took off 0 bases at V and 7 bases at J, with 19 bases between the two ends. The CDR3 totals 17 residues. These data originate in a study of T cells in localized non-small cell lung cancer. The study, taken as a whole, reports: Compared with tumor, uninvolved adjacent lung displayed greater T cell clonality, ranking highest overall. Researchers found a median approximately 55 of the top 100 tumor clones in adjacent lung. There was an association of higher blood T cell density with longer overall survival.

Some clones are missing from TCRdb's copy, which holds only in-frame ones; the method was immunoSEQ multiplex PCR. Here the sample spans some 21,000 clones, 75% to 90% being singletons. This TCR was sampled from a man aged 40 to 69 with stage I lung adenocarcinoma. This sample comprised peripheral blood, obtained before any cancer treatment. The V and J genes are TRBV7-2 and TRBJ2-4; D unresolved. Here the CDR3 DNA reads TGTGCCAGCAGCTTAGCATCTACAGTAATGATCCGGAACATTCAGTACTTC. Protein: CASSLASTVMIRNIQYF.